A single sample gave rise to the 7 T cell receptor beta chains below, sequenced in a study of cytomegalovirus exposure and HLA in healthy donors. The primer mix had 60 Vbeta and 13 Jbeta primers. Here immunoSEQ multiplex PCR was the method, and the copy in TCRdb shows in-frame clones only, minus some. The repertoire has some 140,000 clones, roughly 70% of them found once; the top ten carry 2.1%. Sequenced input: PBMCs. These receptor sequences come from a man in his thirties or forties in good health and CMV-seronegative.

This clone was found a few times. The chain joins TRBV28 to TRBJ1-5; no clear D gene. This CDR3 contains 14 residues. V was shortened by 3 bases and J by 0 bases, with 6 bases between the two germline ends. The germline CDR1 and CDR2 sequences are MDHEN and SYDVKM. Written as DNA, the CDR3 is TGTGCCAGCAGTTTCCAGATTAGCAATCAGCCCCAGCATTTT. It encodes CASSFQISNQPQHF.

The J gene is TRBJ2-6, the V gene TRBV10-1, with 9 bases that match TRBD1. V lost 9 bases to trimming and J lost 3 bases; unmatched junction nucleotides: 6. Germline V gives CDR1 WNHNN, CDR2 SYGVQD (reference sequence). The CDR3 totals 15 residues. CDR3 DNA sequence: TGCGCCAGATACACAGGGGGCGGTGGGGCCAACGTCCTGACTTTC. Translation gives CARYTGGGGANVLTF.

V and J are TRBV2 and TRBJ1-1; 9 positions match TRBD1. V trimming: 5 bases; J trimming: 5 bases; junction bases outside the gene matches: 6. The CDR3 sequence is 14 residues long. Germline V gene sequence: CDR1 SNHLY, CDR2 FYNNEI. CDR3 sequence (DNA): TGTGCCAGCAGTCTACAGGGGGCGAAGACTGAAGCTTTCTTT. Translated: CASSLQGAKTEAFF.

The gene calls are TRBV29-1 and TRBJ2-3; possibly TRBD2 for D (5 bases). The V gene lost 4 bases and the J gene lost 2 bases, with 13 bases spanning the gap. The germline CDR1 and CDR2 sequences are SQVTM and ANQGSEA. The CDR3 spans 14 residues. CDR3: CSVVFAGVTDTQYF. The DNA of the CDR3 is TGCAGCGTTGTTTTCGCGGGTGTCACAGATACGCAGTATTTT.

Only a few counts were recorded for this clone. CDR3 in DNA: TGTGCCAGCAGCTTAGTAAGGGACAGGGGGTACGCTTTCTTT. This codes for CASSLVRDRGYAFF. This chain connects TRBV7-2 to TRBJ1-1; 11 nucleotides align to TRBD1. The CDR3 consists of 14 residues. The junction had 6 bases not matched to a gene; V was cut back by 1 base and J by 11 bases. The germline CDR1 and CDR2 sequences are SGHTA and FQGNSA.

This clone was observed a handful of times. This rearrangement joins TRBV2 to TRBJ1-5; TRBD1 is a possible D gene (6 bases). The CDR3 has 15 residues. CDR1 and CDR2 (germline): SNHLY, FYNNEI. Deletions cut 5 bases from V and 3 bases from J, with 14 bases between. CDR3 DNA sequence: TGTGCCAGCAGTCAAACACAGGGCGCCAATCAGCCCCAGCATTTT. Translating it yields CASSQTQGANQPQHF.

V usage is TRBV5-4 and J usage is TRBJ2-7; 11 bases line up with TRBD2. The trim removed 4 bases at V and 1 base at J, leaving 4 bases unmatched. Per germline, CDR1 SGHNT and CDR2 YYREEE (reference sequence). The CDR3 has 15 residues. Here the CDR3 DNA reads TGTGCCAGCAGCCCTAGCGGGGGGCTTTCCTACGAGCAGTACTTC. Translated, it gives CASSPSGGLSYEQYF.